Sequencing of this T cell receptor beta chain was carried out in a study of cytomegalovirus exposure and HLA in healthy donors. In the study overall: The approximately 700 first-cohort repertoires shared a platform with the approximately 130 validation repertoires, as reported in a later analysis.

TCRdb's copy holds only in-frame clones and misses some; the assay was immunoSEQ multiplex PCR. There are 150,000 to 200,000 clones in the sample; over 65% occur only once, and less than 8.5% lies in the top ten. Separate from the approximately 730-subject first cohort, the roughly 110-subject validation cohort was the one that the donors belonged to. Regarding this clone: Its cognate antigen is unknown.

V was pared by 4 bases and J by 6 bases, with 25 bases between. Germline CDR1 reads WNHNN; CDR2 reads SYGVQD (reference sequence). The CDR3 loop spans 17 amino acids. Overall study findings and caveats: Usually a TCR sequence was rare, but some public TCRs were found in many donors.

Sample: PBMCs. The clonotype originates from a man in his late teens or twenties in good health and CMV-seropositive. The chain combines TRBV10-1 with TRBJ2-7, with D tentatively TRBD2 (5 bases). CDR3 residues: CASSVLDGENAPREQYF. CDR3 in DNA: TGCGCCAGCAGTGTACTAGATGGGGAGAATGCTCCCCGCGAGCAGTACTTC.